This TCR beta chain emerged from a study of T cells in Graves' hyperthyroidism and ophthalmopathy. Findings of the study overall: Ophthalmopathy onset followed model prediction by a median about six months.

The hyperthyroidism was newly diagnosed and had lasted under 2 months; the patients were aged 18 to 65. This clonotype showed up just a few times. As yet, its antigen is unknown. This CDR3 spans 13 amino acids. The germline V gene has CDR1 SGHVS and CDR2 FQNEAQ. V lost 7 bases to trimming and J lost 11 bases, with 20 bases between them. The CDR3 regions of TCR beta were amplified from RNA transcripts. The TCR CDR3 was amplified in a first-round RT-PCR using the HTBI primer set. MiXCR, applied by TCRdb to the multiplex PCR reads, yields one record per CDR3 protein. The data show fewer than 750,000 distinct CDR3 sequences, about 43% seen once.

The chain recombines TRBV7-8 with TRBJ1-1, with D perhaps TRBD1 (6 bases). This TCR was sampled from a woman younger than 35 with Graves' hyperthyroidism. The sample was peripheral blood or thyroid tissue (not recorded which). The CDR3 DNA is TGTGCCAGCACCCGAGGGGGGGGGGCGGGTGCTTTCTTT. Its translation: CASTRGGGAGAFF.